The 9 T cell receptor beta chains reported below all come from one sample, sequenced in a study of blood T cell repertoires in COVID-19. The assay was immunoSEQ multiplex PCR, and TCRdb's table has in-frame clones only and misses some. Of about 14,000 clones detected, 55% to 85% appear once; the ten largest clones hold about 9.6%. Sequencing input: peripheral blood. All receptors come from a man aged 65-85 years with acute or convalescent COVID-19.

The chain recombines TRBV14 with TRBJ1-6, with 11 bases fitting TRBD1. Germline V CDR1 and CDR2: SGHDN, FVKESK. Trimming removed 3 bases from V and 11 bases from J; junction bases left unmatched: 6. The CDR3 spans 15 residues. CDR3 DNA sequence: TGTGCCAGCAGCCACCGGACAGGGGGCCCCACACCCCTCCACTTT. Protein: CASSHRTGGPTPLHF.

This clone was observed a handful of times. J is TRBJ1-6 and V is TRBV5-4; 7 bases line up with TRBD1. CDR1 and CDR2 (germline): SGHNT, YYREEE (reference sequence). The trim removed 0 bases at V and 6 bases at J, leaving 3 bases unmatched. The CDR3 totals 15 residues. CDR3 amino acids: CASSLAGGGNSPLHF. CDR3 bases: TGTGCCAGCAGCTTGGCAGGGGGAGGTAATTCACCCCTCCACTTT.

J is TRBJ1-1 and V is TRBV4-2; 9 bases align to TRBD1. This CDR3 has 15 amino acids. In germline, CDR1 is LGHNA, CDR2 YNFKEQ. The V gene end was trimmed by 4 bases and the J gene end by 5 bases; junction bases not matched to a gene: 8. CDR3 loop: CASSPPGQGRTEAFF. CDR3 sequence (DNA): TGTGCCAGCAGCCCGCCAGGACAGGGGAGGACTGAAGCTTTCTTT.

The J gene is TRBJ1-1, the V gene TRBV9; no clear D gene. The V end lost 1 base, the J end lost 8 bases, and 12 bases lay between the germline ends. CDR3 size: 13 residues. The germline V gene encodes CDR1 SGDLS and CDR2 YYNGEE. CDR3 in DNA: TGTGCCAGCAGCGTAAAAGTGGGAGGGGAAGCTTTCTTT. This encodes CASSVKVGGEAFF. The entire variable domain, with the rest obtained from reference TRBV9 and TRBJ1-1, is as follows: DSGVTQTPKHLITATGQRVTLRCSPRSGDLSVYWYQQSLDQGLQFLIQYYNGEERAKGNILERFSAQQFPDLHSELNLSSLELGDSALYFCASSVKVGGEAFFGQGTRLTVV.

CDR3 residues: CASSLVRNTEAFF. The DNA for the CDR3 is TGTGCCAGCAGCCTCGTTCGGAACACTGAAGCTTTCTTT. The V gene is TRBV11-2, the J gene TRBJ1-1, with D hard to call. From germline, CDR1 is SGHAT and CDR2 FQNNGV. The CDR3 totals 13 residues. Trimming cost V 5 bases and J 1 base, with 8 bases left between them.

V and J are TRBV6-1 and TRBJ1-4; D call uncertain. Per the germline V gene, CDR1 is MNHNS and CDR2 is SASEGT. V was clipped by 0 bases and J by 10 bases, with 9 bases between them. The CDR3 is made up of 13 amino acids. CDR3 amino acids: CASSEAGAGKLFF. CDR3 coding DNA: TGTGCCAGCAGTGAAGCGGGAGCGGGAAAACTGTTTTTT.

V and J are TRBV18 and TRBJ1-5, with a weak D call TRBD1 (5 bases). Germline CDR1 reads KGHSH; CDR2 reads LQKENI. Trimming stripped 3 bases from V and 5 bases from J, with 11 bases between. The CDR3 has 14 residues. The chain's CDR3 is CASSPDSPDQPQHF. The CDR3 DNA sequence: TGTGCCAGCTCACCCGACAGTCCCGATCAGCCCCAGCATTTT.

The chain uses TRBV6-5 and TRBJ2-1, with D tentatively TRBD2 (6 bases). The CDR3 has 13 residues. The V end lost 6 bases, the J end lost 8 bases, and 14 bases lay between the germline ends. CDR1 and CDR2 from the germline V gene are MNHEY and SVGAGI. The chain's CDR3 is CASREGGFHEQFF. The DNA for the CDR3 is TGTGCCAGCAGGGAGGGAGGATTCCATGAGCAGTTCTTC.

This clone was seen only a few times. The chain combines TRBV27 with TRBJ1-2, with TRBD1 matching 9 bases. The CDR3 is 13 amino acids. The germline V gene encodes CDR1 MNHEY and CDR2 SMNVEV (reference sequence). The V segment lost 5 bases and the J segment 4 bases; nucleotides outside the gene matches: 2. CDR3 amino acids: CASSGTGPYGYTF. CDR3 sequence (DNA): TGTGCCAGCAGTGGGACAGGGCCCTATGGCTACACCTTC.